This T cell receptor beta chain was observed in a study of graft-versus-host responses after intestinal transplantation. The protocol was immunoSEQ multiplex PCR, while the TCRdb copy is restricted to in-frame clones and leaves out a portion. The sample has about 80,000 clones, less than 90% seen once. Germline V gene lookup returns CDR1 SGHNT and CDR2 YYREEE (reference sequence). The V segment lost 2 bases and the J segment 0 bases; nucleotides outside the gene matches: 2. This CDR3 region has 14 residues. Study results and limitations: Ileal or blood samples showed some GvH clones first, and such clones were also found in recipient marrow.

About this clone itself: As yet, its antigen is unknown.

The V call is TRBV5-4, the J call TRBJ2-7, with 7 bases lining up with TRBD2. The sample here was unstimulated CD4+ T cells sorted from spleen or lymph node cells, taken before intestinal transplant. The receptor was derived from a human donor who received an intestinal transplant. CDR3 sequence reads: CASSFGGDSYEQYF. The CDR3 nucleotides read TGTGCCAGCAGCTTTGGGGGGGACTCCTACGAGCAGTACTTC.